The present T cell receptor (beta chain) was sequenced within a study of T cells in localized non-small cell lung cancer. Study-wide results and limits: Overall survival was longer when the density of T cells in the blood was higher. Exceeding tumor, uninvolved adjacent lung had the highest T cell clonality. The appearance of a median around 57 of the top 100 tumor clones was seen in adjacent lung. As only one tumor region underwent sequencing, heterogeneity remains possible.

V dropped 4 bases and J dropped 5; count of bases not matched to a gene: 6. Germline CDR1 reads SGHRS; CDR2 reads YFSETQ. CDR3 length: 14 amino acids. Using immunoSEQ multiplex PCR, the repertoire was profiled, and TCRdb retains in-frame clones only, with some absent. The repertoire includes just over 20,000 clones, roughly 84% of them detected once, and 2.4% sits in the top ten. For this clone: What it binds is not known. This sample also contains other DNA sequences that code for the same CDR3.

The sequenced sample was peripheral blood, obtained before any cancer treatment. The TCR was taken from a man aged 40 to 70 with stage I lung adenocarcinoma. The V and J genes are TRBV5-1 and TRBJ2-5; 9 nucleotides match TRBD1. DNA of the CDR3: TGCGCCAGCAGCCCGGACAGGGGCGGGGAGACCCAGTACTTC. As protein: CASSPDRGGETQYF.